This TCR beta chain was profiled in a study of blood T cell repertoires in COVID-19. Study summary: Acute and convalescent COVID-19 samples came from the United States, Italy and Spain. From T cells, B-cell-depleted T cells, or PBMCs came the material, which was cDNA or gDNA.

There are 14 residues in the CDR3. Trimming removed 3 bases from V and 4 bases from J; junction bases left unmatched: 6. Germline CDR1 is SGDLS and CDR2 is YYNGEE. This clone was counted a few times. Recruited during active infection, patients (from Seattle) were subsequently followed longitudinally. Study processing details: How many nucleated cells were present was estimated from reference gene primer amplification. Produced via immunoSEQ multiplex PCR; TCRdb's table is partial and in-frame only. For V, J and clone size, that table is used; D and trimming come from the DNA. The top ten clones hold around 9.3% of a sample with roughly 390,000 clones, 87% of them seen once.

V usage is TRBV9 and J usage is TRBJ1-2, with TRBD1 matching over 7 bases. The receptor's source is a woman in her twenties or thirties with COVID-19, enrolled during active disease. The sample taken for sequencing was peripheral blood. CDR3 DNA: TGTGCCAGCAGCGCCAATACAGGGGCCTATGGCTACACCTTC. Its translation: CASSANTGAYGYTF.